Reported below is one T cell receptor (beta chain). In its sample, this clonotype was seen a few times. It lacks a known antigen. One base away there is no much larger clone; base qualities are not given. Including cysteine and phenylalanine, the CDR3 has 15 amino acids. The entry retains the CDR3 DNA only, 45 bases that are in frame from base 1. CDR1 and CDR2 are read off the germline V gene as SGDLS and YYNGEE. V lost 4 bases and J lost 7 bases, and the count of bases not matched to a germline gene is 12. The sample belongs to a study of blood T cells in healthy people across ages (dated by TCRdb to 2015 to 2017). Broadly, across the study: Template switching captured roughly one uniquely barcoded TCR beta cDNA molecule per two T cells in model experiments. Age-related changes in TCR beta repertoire diversity were measured in the study by deep sequencing normalized with unique cDNA molecular identifiers. Two additional independent replicas of 1 million unique cDNA reads from the same blood draw were analyzed for two donors (one aged 18 to 30 and one aged 80 or older). Donors were grouped into four age groups: young (average about 15 years), middle-aged (less than 40), aged (about 59) and long-lived (approximately 82). To avoid experimental bias, donors of different ages were spread randomly across the sequencing lanes.

Broad study findings and their caveats: Compared with the aged group, more naive CD4+ T cells, fewer expanded clones and increased TCR diversity were shown by the long-lived group, suggesting age selection. Bulk unsorted PBMC profiling prevented conclusive comparison of naive and antigen-experienced compartments. Estimates of total diversity based on one million sequenced T cells were considered lower bounds and underestimates. Because donor CMV infection status was unknown, age-related changes in expanded clonotypes were potentially confounded. A strong correlation was found between observed TCR beta diversity and the percentage of naive T cells measured by flow cytometry. As age increased, observed TCR beta diversity per million T cells dropped in a roughly linear way, and a significant reduction was already evident by age 40.

The roughly 39 donors, aged roughly 6 to 90 years, were systemically healthy Caucasian individuals from Russia. Each donor gave around 9.5 milliliters of peripheral blood, collected into EDTA-treated Vacutainer tubes. PBMCs were isolated by Ficoll-Paque density-gradient centrifugation, with at least 6.5 million obtained per sample. Trizol reagent was used to extract total RNA from the PBMCs, yielding at least 5 micrograms per sample. For every donor, an aliquot of PBMCs went through flow cytometry to measure the percentages of naive CD45RAhigh/CD27high T cells. Library method: 5' RACE. These reads were obtained on an Illumina HiSeq 2500. A second PCR of about 6 to 11 cycles was run with a J-beta primer mix and a sample-barcoded 5' primer. A template-switch 5' adaptor carrying 12 random nucleotides introduced a unique molecular identifier onto each TCR beta cDNA molecule. At least 2.5 million CDR3-containing paired-end reads were obtained from each sample. All of the RNA was converted into first-strand cDNA using the Mint cDNA synthesis kit, with a TRBC-specific oligonucleotide serving as the primer. Following uracil-DNA glycosylase treatment, all cDNA underwent a first 18-cycle PCR with the universal primers M1SS and BC2_uni_R. The original pipeline was this. Normalization of each sample was performed by random selection of 1 million high-quality reads, each carrying a distinct molecular identifier. Instead of being binned into consensus sequences, reads with shared molecular identifiers were discarded. MiTCR, run with a Q25 quality threshold and the strictest error-elimination algorithm, handled CDR3 identification, clonotype clustering and error correction. A nonparametric unseen species model with Euler transformation was used to estimate lower-bound total TCR beta diversity. The raw public reads went through TCRdb reprocessing: fastp at Q25, MiXCR clone calling, in-frame beta chains kept. Duplicate CDR3 protein sequences are folded into a single record with the most common DNA and genes. TCRdb's processing, not the study's, gives the V and J calls here. In all, the sample holds 700,000 to 1,000,000 distinct CDR3 sequences, and under 45% of those were seen once. About a fifth of the sample belongs to the ten largest clones.

Material: blood. This receptor chain uses TRBV9 and TRBJ2-7; the central 9 bases match TRBD2. This TCR came from a man aged 60 to 75 in good health. CDR3 loop: CASSSTRGGAEEQYF. The bases are TGTGCCAGCAGCTCCACCCGCGGGGGGGCTGAAGAGCAGTACTTC.